A single sample gave rise to the 14 T cell receptor beta chains below, sequenced in a study of a mutant IDH1 vaccine in newly diagnosed glioma. The protocol was immunoSEQ multiplex PCR, while the TCRdb copy is restricted to in-frame clones and leaves out a portion. The table lists approximately 50,000 clones, 70% to 85% of them singletons. The sample's time point: week 47, end of study. In the vaccine, a single dose held 300 ug of the mutant IDH1 20-mer peptide, along with topical imiquimod. These receptors are not linked to any known antigen. The sample in question was PBMCs, obtained from a glioma patient whose treatment included an IDH1 peptide vaccine. Receptors were obtained from a middle-aged woman with glioma. Some clones in this sample may be carry-over from other donors' samples.

The rearrangement joins TRBV5-4 to TRBJ1-3, with D possibly matching TRBD1 (5 bases). The V gene lost 0 bases and the J gene lost 10 bases, with 20 bases spanning the gap. CDR3 length equals 16 residues. Germline V lookup: CDR1 SGHNT, CDR2 YYREEE (reference sequence). The CDR3 region has the DNA TGTGCCAGCAGCTTGGACAGCGGCCCCTTTGAGGGGACCATATATTTT. This translates into CASSLDSGPFEGTIYF.

The chain employs TRBV6-1 and TRBJ1-1, with a possible D match to TRBD1 (5 bases). Per germline, CDR1 MNHNS and CDR2 SASEGT. Trimming left V 6 bases short and J 4 bases short, with 15 bases between. This CDR3 contains 14 residues. The CDR3 here is CASREGNVGTEAFF. In DNA, the CDR3 is TGTGCCAGCAGGGAGGGGAACGTAGGCACTGAAGCTTTCTTT.

This clone was detected a few times. The CDR3, as DNA: TGTGCCAGCAGCTCACAGGGGGCAACTAATGAAAAACTGTTTTTT. Protein sequence: CASSSQGATNEKLFF. The V call is TRBV6-6, the J call TRBJ1-4; 8 bases agree with TRBD1. CDR1 and CDR2 (germline): MNHNY, SVGAGI (reference sequence). There are 15 residues in the CDR3. Trimming took 6 bases from V and 0 from J; bases not matched to a gene: 3.

There are a few counts of this clone. The V gene is TRBV15, the J gene TRBJ1-1; D call uncertain. The CDR3 is 15 residues long. Deletions cut 4 bases from V and 1 base from J, with 13 bases between. Germline assignment: CDR1 LNHNV and CDR2 YYDKDF (reference sequence). The CDR3: CATSIGGVKNTEAFF. For the CDR3, the DNA is TGTGCCACCAGCATCGGTGGGGTTAAGAACACTGAAGCTTTCTTT.

This clone was seen only a few times. V gene TRBV19 combines with J gene TRBJ1-3; perhaps TRBD1 as D (6 bases). V lost 5 bases to trimming and J lost 2 bases, with 10 bases between them. This CDR3 region has 14 residues. CDR1 is LNHDA, CDR2 SQIVND, per germline (reference sequence). In nucleotides, the CDR3 is TGTGCCAGTAGTTGGGGGGCACCTGGAAACACCATATATTTT. It yields the protein CASSWGAPGNTIYF.

This clone appeared a single time. The chain is built from TRBV30 and TRBJ2-6, with TRBD1 identical over 10 bases. J was trimmed by 1 base and V by 7 bases; bases with no gene match: 10. CDR1 and CDR2 (germline): GTSNPN, SVGIG (reference sequence). There are 17 residues in the CDR3. CDR3 loop: CALSRDRGRSGANVLTF. CDR3 coding DNA: TGTGCCTTGTCCCGGGACAGGGGCCGTTCTGGGGCCAACGTCCTGACTTTC.

This chain joins TRBV7-2 and TRBJ2-3, with a tentative D call TRBD2 (6 bases). Trimming took off 7 bases at V and 5 bases at J, with 13 bases between the two ends. The CDR3 is 13 amino acids. In germline, CDR1 is SGHTA, CDR2 FQGNSA. The CDR3 region is CASTKRRGDTQYF. CDR3 DNA: TGTGCCAGCACAAAACGGCGGGGAGATACGCAGTATTTT.

The CDR3 region has the DNA TGTGCCAGCAGCCGGGACAGCCCCCTCGTACCCCAGCATTTT. Translated, it gives CASSRDSPLVPQHF. The rearrangement uses TRBV7-9 and TRBJ1-5, with 7 bases matching TRBD1. V lost 5 bases to trimming and J lost 10 bases; unmatched junction nucleotides: 11. CDR1 is SEHNR, CDR2 FQNEAQ, per germline (reference sequence). The CDR3 runs 14 residues.

The chain employs TRBV5-1 and TRBJ2-2, with D perhaps TRBD1 or TRBD2 (5 bases each). The germline V and J ends were trimmed by 4 bases and 2 bases, with 15 bases remaining between them. This CDR3 region has 16 residues. The V gene's germline CDR1 is SGHRS and CDR2 YFSETQ. The CDR3 DNA sequence: TGCGCCAGCAGCCGCGTGTCAGGGAGCAACACCGGGGAGCTGTTTTTT. Translating gives CASSRVSGSNTGELFF.

The rearrangement uses TRBV7-8 and TRBJ2-2, with a tentative D call TRBD1 (6 bases). The V and J ends lost 4 bases and 9 bases respectively, with 15 bases between them. Germline CDR1 reads SGHVS; CDR2 reads FQNEAQ. This CDR3 region has 14 residues. The CDR3 here is CASSSLTGSRELFF. The CDR3 DNA reads as TGTGCCAGCAGCTCCCTAACAGGGAGCAGGGAGCTGTTTTTT.

A few counts support this clone. J is TRBJ1-6 and V is TRBV19, with D hard to call. This CDR3 comprises 13 residues. The V end was cut by 5 bases, the J end by 12 bases, with 14 bases between. Germline CDR1 reads LNHDA; CDR2 reads SQIVND (reference sequence). CDR3 nucleotide sequence: TGTGCCAGTAGTCCCCCCCTCCGGGGACCCCTCCACTTT. Amino acids: CASSPPLRGPLHF.

The chain couples TRBV4-1 to TRBJ2-3; TRBD2 agrees at 14 bases. The germline CDR1 and CDR2 sequences are MGHRA and YSYEKL. V dropped 1 base and J dropped 5; count of bases not matched to a gene: 5. This CDR3 contains 17 residues. The CDR3 spells CASSQGTSGGPLDTQYF. The CDR3 DNA reads as TGCGCCAGCAGCCAAGGGACTAGCGGGGGGCCGTTAGATACGCAGTATTTT.

The chain carries TRBV4-3 and TRBJ2-7; perhaps TRBD2 as D (5 bases). Trimming left V 0 bases short and J 4 bases short, with 10 bases between. CDR3 size: 14 residues. Germline lookup yields CDR1 LGHNA and CDR2 YSLEER. The CDR3 nucleotides read TGCGCCAGCAGCCAAGATCGGGGAACTTACGAGCAGTACTTC. Translated, it gives CASSQDRGTYEQYF.

This clone appeared a few times. This sequence joins TRBV5-4 and TRBJ2-1; either TRBD1 or TRBD2 may supply D (5 bases each). The CDR3 spans 15 residues. Germline V gene data show CDR1 as SGHNT and CDR2 as YYREEE (reference sequence). Trimming removed 1 base at V and 7 bases at J, with 15 bases between. CDR3 sequence: CASSLLQGEGNEQFF. DNA of the CDR3: TGTGCCAGCAGCTTGTTGCAGGGAGAGGGGAATGAGCAGTTCTTC.